These 7 T cell receptor beta chains originate from one sample sequenced in a study of shared clonotypes between healthy human individuals. Measured with immunoSEQ multiplex PCR; TCRdb has only the in-frame clones, and not every one. The table shows around 720,000 clones, with around 73% occurring only once. Sequenced: memory CD4+ T cells sorted from blood. Subset in this sample: CD45RA-negative fraction. These receptors were obtained from a woman in her thirties in good health.

This clone has only a few counts. Other nucleotide sequences from this sample produce the same CDR3. This chain uses TRBV6-1 with TRBJ1-1; D is unclear. Per germline, CDR1 MNHNS and CDR2 SASEGT. V was pared by 6 bases and J by 1 base, with 9 bases between. CDR3 length: 13 residues. The CDR3 DNA sequence: TGTGCCAGCAGCCATACAGAGAACACTGAAGCTTTCTTT. Translation gives CASSHTENTEAFF.

The V gene is TRBV5-1, the J gene TRBJ1-2; 9 bases agree with TRBD1. Germline values: CDR1 SGHRS, CDR2 YFSETQ. Trimming cost V 5 bases and J 5 bases; bases outside gene matches: 16. This CDR3 has 17 residues. As DNA, the CDR3 is TGCGCCAGCAGATCATTACAGGGGGCCCGAAGAGCTTATGGCTACACCTTC. It translates to CASRSLQGARRAYGYTF.

This chain connects TRBV29-1 to TRBJ1-3; D remains unclear. The germline V and J ends were trimmed by 4 bases and 8 bases, with 6 bases remaining between them. Germline values: CDR1 SQVTM, CDR2 ANQGSEA. This CDR3 region has 10 residues. CDR3 nucleotide sequence: TGCAGCGTTGGGGAGGACACCATATATTTT. Amino acid sequence: CSVGEDTIYF.

The V and J genes are TRBV28 and TRBJ1-1; possibly TRBD1 for D (6 bases). The CDR3 length is 12 residues. CDR1 and CDR2 from the germline V gene are MDHEN and SYDVKM. Trimming shortened V by 7 bases and J by 1 base, and 7 bases separated the two germline ends. CDR3 region: CASMGQNTEAFF. DNA of the CDR3: TGTGCCAGCATGGGACAGAACACTGAAGCTTTCTTT.

Comment on this clone: Other DNA sequences in the same sample also yield this CDR3. The rearrangement links TRBV30 to TRBJ2-5; possible D gene TRBD2, 5 bases. The germline gives CDR1 GTSNPN, CDR2 SVGIG (reference sequence). V lost 5 bases to trimming and J lost 2 bases, with 9 bases between them. CDR3 size: 12 residues. This chain's CDR3 is CAWSRVQETQYF. The DNA of the CDR3 is TGTGCCTGGTCGCGGGTTCAAGAGACCCAGTACTTC.

The chain recombines TRBV7-8 with TRBJ1-2, with D hard to call. Trimming removed 2 bases from V and 0 bases from J, with 16 bases in between. The V gene's germline CDR1 is SGHVS and CDR2 FQNEAQ. The CDR3 extends over 17 amino acids. The CDR3 coding sequence is TGTGCCAGCAGCTTAACGAGACGGACGAATTCTAACTATGGCTACACCTTC. Translation: CASSLTRRTNSNYGYTF.

The gene calls are TRBV21-1 and TRBJ2-1; no DNA check was done on the table's D call, TRBD2. TRBV21-1 is marked as a pseudogene. The CDR3 totals 15 residues. CDR3 coding DNA: TGTGCCAGCAGCAAAGGGACTGTTACCTACAATGAGCAGTTCTTC. This encodes CASSKGTVTYNEQFF.